This T cell receptor beta chain was recovered during a study of cytomegalovirus exposure and HLA in healthy donors. Study details: In a later analysis, it was reported that the 120 validation repertoires had been produced on the same platform as the 550 to 700 repertoires belonging to the first cohort.

CDR3 length equals 15 residues. CDR1 SGHAT and CDR2 FQNNGV come from the germline V gene. With V trimmed by 3 bases and J by 7 bases, 4 bases remained unmatched. General study findings and limits: There were a few CMV-associated chains whose specificity for CMV antigens was confirmed in vitro. Cytomegalovirus-associated status was assigned to more than 150 TCR beta chains.

Profiled with immunoSEQ multiplex PCR; TCRdb holds only in-frame clones, not every one. The table shows over 85,000 clones, with approximately 88% occurring only once. In regard to this clone: Its target is not known.

This rearrangement joins TRBV11-2 to TRBJ1-6, with TRBD1 matching 9 bases. The receptor was derived from a young woman in good health and CMV-seropositive. Material for sequencing was PBMCs. The CDR3 bases are TGTGCCAGCAGCTTTAGAGGGACAGGGAATTCACCCCTCCACTTT. Protein product: CASSFRGTGNSPLHF.